This T cell receptor beta chain was profiled in a study of cytomegalovirus exposure and HLA in healthy donors. Study-wide background: Counted in an early data release were approximately 85 million unique TCRs from HLA-typed donors. Study findings and constraints: As a later analysis showed, a missense DCLRE1C variant was linked to trimming of TCR beta V- and J-genes. The analysis excluded some indistinguishable V segments, including TRBV6-2 and TRBV6-3.

The PCR made use of 60 Vbeta and 13 Jbeta primers. Assay used: immunoSEQ multiplex PCR; TCRdb lists only in-frame clones, some missing. The sample includes 95,000 to 110,000 clones, around three quarters of them seen just once. Per germline, CDR1 MNHEY and CDR2 SMNVEV (reference sequence). The junction had 13 bases not matched to a gene; V was cut back by 5 bases and J by 0 bases. The CDR3 is made up of 18 amino acids. As for this clone: Its antigen is as yet unknown.

The chain is built from TRBV27 and TRBJ1-5, with TRBD1 matching over 7 bases. Sequenced: PBMCs. The source is a male donor in good health and CMV-seronegative. The CDR3 loop is CASSPQGGGSSSNQPQHF. CDR3 coding DNA: TGTGCCAGCAGTCCACAAGGGGGCGGCAGCTCTAGCAATCAGCCCCAGCATTTT.